The 24 T cell receptor beta chains below were found in one sample sequenced in a study of shared clonotypes between healthy human individuals. The method was immunoSEQ multiplex PCR; TCRdb's version includes in-frame clones alone and lacks a portion of them. The sample consists of approximately 340,000 clones, approximately 74% of them appearing once. The sequenced sample consisted of memory CD4+ T cells sorted from blood. Subset reported: CD45RA-negative fraction. The receptors derive from a man in his thirties or forties in good health.

This chain joins TRBV29-1 and TRBJ1-2; 7 bases line up with TRBD1. Germline lookup yields CDR1 SQVTM and CDR2 ANQGSEA. The CDR3 extends over 14 amino acids. V was clipped by 6 bases and J by 3 bases; unmatched bases: 10. CDR3 protein: CSVARQGDDYGYTF. The CDR3 bases are TGCAGCGTAGCAAGACAGGGTGATGACTATGGCTACACCTTC.

The rearrangement joins TRBV29-1 to TRBJ1-1; no reliable D call. Germline CDR1 is SQVTM and CDR2 is ANQGSEA. Trimming took 4 bases from V and 2 from J, leaving 11 bases between them. The CDR3 length is 13 residues. DNA for the CDR3: TGCAGCGTTGTTGAACGGACCAACACTGAAGCTTTCTTT. Amino acids: CSVVERTNTEAFF.

This clone was seen only once. The chain carries TRBV5-4 and TRBJ2-1; TRBD2 aligns across 11 bases. J gave up 3 bases and V 1 base, and 9 bases lay outside the gene matches. The CDR3 covers 18 residues. Germline values: CDR1 SGHNT, CDR2 YYREEE (reference sequence). The chain's CDR3 is CASSLTSGSIGFYNEQFF. The CDR3 DNA sequence: TGTGCCAGCAGCTTGACTAGCGGGAGCATTGGGTTCTACAATGAGCAGTTCTTC.

The genes are TRBV19 and TRBJ2-4; TRBD2 matches at 9 bases. Trimming at V came to 7 bases and at J to 6 bases, leaving 10 bases not matched to a gene. This CDR3 comprises 15 residues. Germline CDR1 and CDR2: LNHDA and SQIVND (reference sequence). The CDR3 is CASTSIAGERNIQYF. DNA for the CDR3: TGTGCCAGTACCTCCATAGCGGGAGAAAGAAACATTCAGTACTTC.

This clone was observed once. This rearrangement joins TRBV14 to TRBJ2-1; perhaps TRBD1 as D (5 bases). The length of the CDR3 is 16 residues. Germline loops: CDR1 SGHDN, CDR2 FVKESK. V was shortened by 0 bases and J by 0 bases, with 9 bases between the two germline ends. This CDR3 reads CASSQEPGLSYNEQFF. CDR3 sequence (DNA): TGTGCCAGCAGCCAAGAACCAGGGCTCTCCTACAATGAGCAGTTCTTC. Complete variable domain (other parts from reference TRBV14 and TRBJ2-1): EAGVTQFPSHSVIEKGQTVTLRCDPISGHDNLYWYRRVMGKEIKFLLHFVKESKQDESGMPNNRFLAERTGGTYSTLKVQPAELEDSGVYFCASSQEPGLSYNEQFFGPGTRLTVL.

Comment on this clone: Other nucleotide sequences in the sample specify the same CDR3. This chain joins TRBV18 and TRBJ1-5; no reliable D call. Between the trimmed V and J ends, which lost 3 bases and 0 bases, there was a span of 3 bases. Germline V gene data show CDR1 as KGHSH and CDR2 as LQKENI. The CDR3 is made up of 13 amino acids. Here the CDR3 DNA reads TGTGCCAGCTCACCCGATAGCAATCAGCCCCAGCATTTT. It specifies CASSPDSNQPQHF.

This clone was seen a few times. The rearrangement uses TRBV18 and TRBJ1-2, with D tentatively TRBD1 (6 bases). V was pared by 3 bases and J by 3 bases, with 14 bases between. Germline lookup yields CDR1 KGHSH and CDR2 LQKENI. This CDR3 region has 15 residues. The CDR3 DNA reads as TGTGCCAGCTCACCCACAAACGGGGGCGACTATGGCTACACCTTC. Translation gives CASSPTNGGDYGYTF.

The J gene is TRBJ2-1, the V gene TRBV5-1, with TRBD2 as a possible D gene (7 bases). The CDR3 spans 17 residues. CDR1 is SGHRS, CDR2 YFSETQ, per germline. V was cut by 6 bases and J by 4 bases, with 23 bases left in between. The CDR3 DNA reads TGCGCCAGCACATTGGCCTTGGGCGGGGGCGAGTACAATGAGCAGTTCTTC. Its protein product is CASTLALGGGEYNEQFF.

This clone was observed a handful of times. The rearrangement links TRBV2 to TRBJ2-5; D possibly corresponds to TRBD1 (5 bases). CDR3 size: 11 residues. V was trimmed by 6 bases and J by 5 bases, leaving 7 bases between them. From germline, CDR1 is SNHLY and CDR2 FYNNEI. Here the CDR3 reads CASRGLETQYF. CDR3 nucleotide sequence: TGTGCCAGCAGGGGGCTTGAGACCCAGTACTTC.

This chain links TRBV30 with TRBJ2-5, with D unresolved. V lost 7 bases and J 3 bases, leaving 18 bases between the germline ends. The germline gives CDR1 GTSNPN, CDR2 SVGIG (reference sequence). The CDR3 loop spans 14 amino acids. As DNA, the CDR3 is TGTGCCTACACCATGGTGGGTCGGAAAGAGACCCAGTACTTC. It codes for CAYTMVGRKETQYF.

This chain links TRBV29-1 with TRBJ1-4, with 7 bases fitting TRBD1. The CDR3 has 14 residues. Unmatched junction bases numbered 10, after V lost 3 bases and J lost 9 bases. Germline V gives CDR1 SQVTM, CDR2 ANQGSEA. CDR3 loop: CSVDPTGMGKKLFF. The CDR3 nucleotides are TGCAGCGTTGACCCGACAGGGATGGGAAAAAAACTGTTTTTT.

The genes are TRBV7-9 and TRBJ2-7; 8 nucleotides line up with TRBD2. J gave up 7 bases and V 1 base, and 3 bases lay outside the gene matches. This CDR3 contains 13 residues. Germline CDR1 SEHNR, CDR2 FQNEAQ (reference sequence). This CDR3 is CASSLGGLGEQYF. CDR3 DNA sequence: TGTGCCAGCAGCTTAGGGGGACTAGGAGAGCAGTACTTC.

This chain connects TRBV10-2 to TRBJ1-1; weak D call: TRBD1 (6 bases). CDR1 is WSHSY and CDR2 is SAAADI in the germline V gene. The CDR3 is 14 residues long. Trimming stripped 1 base from V and 6 bases from J, with 12 bases between. The CDR3 loop is CASSEFVRGSEAFF. DNA for the CDR3: TGCGCCAGCAGTGAGTTCGTCAGGGGATCTGAAGCTTTCTTT.

The chain links TRBV4-3 to TRBJ1-4; D remains unclear. CDR3 length: 15 residues. Germline V lookup: CDR1 LGHNA, CDR2 YSLEER. Deletions cut 4 bases from V and 7 bases from J, with 16 bases between. CDR3 coding DNA: TGCGCCAGCAGCCTTGGACTCCGGGGAGGTGAAAAACTGTTTTTT. This codes for CASSLGLRGGEKLFF.

This clone was detected ten times or more. This chain connects TRBV28 to TRBJ1-1, with a weak D call TRBD1 (5 bases). The CDR3 extends over 15 amino acids. Trimming stripped 5 bases from V and 4 bases from J, with 17 bases between. Per the germline V gene, CDR1 is MDHEN and CDR2 is SYDVKM. CDR3 sequence: CASSALWFGGTEAFF. The CDR3 DNA follows: TGTGCCAGCAGTGCCCTGTGGTTTGGGGGCACTGAAGCTTTCTTT.

This clone was picked up many times. The V gene is TRBV18, the J gene TRBJ2-7, with D possibly matching TRBD1 (6 bases). The germline gives CDR1 KGHSH, CDR2 LQKENI. The V end lost 4 bases, the J end lost 2 bases, and 15 bases lay between the germline ends. This CDR3 has 15 residues. CDR3 sequence: CASSLPGTKAYEQYF. In nucleotides, the CDR3 is TGTGCCAGCTCACTACCCGGGACAAAAGCCTACGAGCAGTACTTC.

This clone appeared a single time. This chain links TRBV5-4 with TRBJ1-1; no clear D gene. The CDR3 spans 13 residues. The germline V gene encodes CDR1 SGHNT and CDR2 YYREEE (reference sequence). The germline V and J ends were trimmed by 3 bases and 0 bases, with 6 bases remaining between them. CDR3 sequence (DNA): TGTGCCAGCAGCTCGAGGGTGAACACTGAAGCTTTCTTT. The encoded protein is CASSSRVNTEAFF.

This chain joins TRBV6-5 and TRBJ1-3; possibly TRBD1 for D (6 bases). CDR3 length: 15 residues. V lost 6 bases and J 0 bases, leaving 12 bases between the germline ends. The germline V gene has CDR1 MNHEY and CDR2 SVGAGI. CDR3 bases: TGTGCCAGCAGCTTGGACAGCGCCTCTGGAAACACCATATATTTT. Its protein is CASSLDSASGNTIYF.

The V and J genes are TRBV5-4 and TRBJ2-5, with D possibly matching TRBD1 (6 bases). The V end lost 1 base, the J end lost 5 bases, and 15 bases lay between the germline ends. Germline V gives CDR1 SGHNT, CDR2 YYREEE (reference sequence). The CDR3 covers 15 residues. The CDR3 loop reads CASSLSRTGTETQYF. The DNA of the CDR3 is TGTGCCAGCAGCTTGTCTAGAACAGGGACCGAGACCCAGTACTTC. Based on the CDR3 plus reference TRBV5-4 and TRBJ2-5, the full variable domain is ETGVTQSPTHLIKTRGQQVTLRCSSQSGHNTVSWYQQALGQGPQFIFQYYREEENGRGNFPPRFSGLQFPNYSSELNVNALELDDSALYLCASSLSRTGTETQYFGPGTRLLVL.

The sample holds a few counts of this clone. The chain couples TRBV28 to TRBJ2-7, with 9 positions matching TRBD1. This CDR3 region has 14 residues. Germline V gene data show CDR1 as MDHEN and CDR2 as SYDVKM. The J segment lost 7 bases and the V segment lost 2 bases, leaving 6 bases of the junction unmatched. The CDR3 reads CASSLRDRAKEQYF. The DNA of the CDR3 is TGTGCCAGCAGTTTAAGGGACAGGGCGAAAGAGCAGTACTTC.

This clone was seen a few times. The chain couples TRBV7-7 to TRBJ2-1; 7 bases are shared with TRBD2. The CDR3 consists of 13 residues. Per the germline V gene, CDR1 is SSHAT and CDR2 is FNYEAQ (reference sequence). The junction had 11 bases not matched to a gene; V was cut back by 8 bases and J by 10 bases. In DNA, the CDR3 is TGTGCCAGCGCCGCTAGCGGACCGGGAGAGCAGTTCTTC. It yields the protein CASAASGPGEQFF.

The chain has TRBV14 and TRBJ2-7, with 11 bases that match TRBD2. CDR1 and CDR2 (germline): SGHDN, FVKESK. This CDR3 comprises 16 residues. V trimming: 5 bases; J trimming: 5 bases; junction bases outside the gene matches: 11. The CDR3 DNA is TGTGCCAGCAGCTTAATAGCGGGAGGGCCCCTTGACGAGCAGTACTTC. Encoded protein: CASSLIAGGPLDEQYF.

This chain's CDR3 is CASSWGLAGYQETQYF. The DNA for the CDR3 is TGTGCCAGCAGCTGGGGACTAGCGGGTTACCAAGAGACCCAGTACTTC. The chain recombines TRBV5-4 with TRBJ2-5, with 12 nucleotides matching TRBD2. This CDR3 is built from 16 residues. Germline V gene lookup returns CDR1 SGHNT and CDR2 YYREEE (reference sequence). Trimming at V came to 3 bases and at J to 0 bases, leaving 3 bases not matched to a gene.

In this sample, this clone turned up a few times. The genes are TRBV15 and TRBJ2-5; D uncertain. V was cut by 0 bases and J by 4 bases, with 0 bases left in between. CDR1 and CDR2 from the germline V gene are LNHNV and YYDKDF (reference sequence). The CDR3 has 11 residues. CDR3 DNA: TGTGCCACCAGCAGAGAAGAGACCCAGTACTTC. Translating gives CATSREETQYF.